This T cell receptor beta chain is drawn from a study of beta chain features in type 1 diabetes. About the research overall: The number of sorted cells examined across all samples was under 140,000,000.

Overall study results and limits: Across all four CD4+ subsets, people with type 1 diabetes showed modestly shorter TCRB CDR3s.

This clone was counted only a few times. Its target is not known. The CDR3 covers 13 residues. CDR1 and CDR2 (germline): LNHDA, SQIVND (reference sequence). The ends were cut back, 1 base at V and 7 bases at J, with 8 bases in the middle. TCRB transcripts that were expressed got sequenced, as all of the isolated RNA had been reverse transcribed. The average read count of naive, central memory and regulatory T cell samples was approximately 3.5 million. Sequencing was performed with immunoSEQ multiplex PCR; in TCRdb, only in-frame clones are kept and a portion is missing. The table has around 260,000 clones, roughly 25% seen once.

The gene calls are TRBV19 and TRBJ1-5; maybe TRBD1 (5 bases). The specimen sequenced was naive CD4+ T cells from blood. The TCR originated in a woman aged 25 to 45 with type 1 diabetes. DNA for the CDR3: TGTGCCAGTAGTATAGCCGGGGGACAGCCCCAGCATTTT. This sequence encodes CASSIAGGQPQHF.